This T cell receptor beta chain emerged from a study of T cell clonotyping in hematopoietic cell transplantation. The data were produced by immunoSEQ multiplex PCR, yet TCRdb's version contains in-frame clones alone and is incomplete. The table lists about 10,000 clones, 51% of them singletons, with 10% to 15% in the top ten. This clone occurred a few times. The CDR3 contains 11 residues. V was shortened by 1 base and J by 4 bases, with 1 base between the two germline ends. CDR1 is MDHEN, CDR2 SYDVKM, per germline. This sequence originates from a female patient between 50 and 60 years old who had an allogeneic stem cell transplant from an unrelated donor, so the T cells may come from the graft donor. Some clones in this sample may be carry-over from other donors' samples. Sequenced material: peripheral blood mononuclear cells, taken 100 days after allogeneic stem cell transplant. The J gene is TRBJ1-2, the V gene TRBV28; no definite D call. CDR3 nucleotide sequence: TGTGCCAGCAGTTTATTCTATGGCTACACCTTC. Protein: CASSLFYGYTF.